Presented here are 6 T cell receptor beta chains from one specimen sequenced in a study of blood T cell repertoires in COVID-19 (dated by TCRdb to 2020 to 2021). Library preparation used the immunoSEQ multiplex PCR assay. TCRdb mirrors the immuneACCESS table, restricted to in-frame sequences. Some clones are absent from its copies; in checked studies, under half trace to an unresolved V gene, and the reason for the others is unknown. The sample table holds 35,000 to 50,000 clones, of which 90% to 95% were seen once. The ten largest clones represent 2% to 2.5% of the sample. Sequencing was performed on peripheral blood. Receptors were obtained from a man between 50 and 59 years old with active COVID-19.

This chain joins TRBV12-3 or TRBV12-4 and TRBJ1-1, with D maybe TRBD1 (5 bases). V lost 9 bases to trimming and J lost 5 bases, with 13 bases between them. The CDR3 loop spans 12 amino acids. CDR3 region: CASITGGTEAFF. The CDR3 coding sequence is TGTGCCAGTATAACGGGGGGGACTGAAGCTTTCTTT.

The chain links TRBV19 to TRBJ2-7; TRBD1 aligns across 11 bases. The length of the CDR3 is 14 residues. Germline lookup yields CDR1 LNHDA and CDR2 SQIVND (reference sequence). V dropped 3 bases and J dropped 5; count of bases not matched to a gene: 3. The DNA for the CDR3 is TGTGCCAGTAGTATTTTGGGACAGGGGGACGAGCAGTACTTC. Amino acids: CASSILGQGDEQYF.

The rearrangement uses TRBV12-5 and TRBJ2-3; 7 bases match TRBD2. The V gene end was trimmed by 6 bases and the J gene end by 1 base; junction bases not matched to a gene: 7. Germline-derived CDR1 and CDR2 are LGHNT and FRNRAP. CDR3 size: 15 residues. The CDR3 bases are TGTGCTAGTGGGGCAGAGGGGAGGGGCACAGATACGCAGTATTTT. Translating it yields CASGAEGRGTDTQYF.

This clone showed up just once. The genes are TRBV21-1 and TRBJ1-5; the table's D gene call, TRBD1, was not cross checked with the DNA. TRBV21-1 is reported as a pseudogene. The CDR3 contains 15 residues. CDR3 nucleotide sequence: TGTGCCAGCAGCGGGGACAGGGTGGAGATCCAGCCCCAGCATTTT. Its translation is CASSGDRVEIQPQHF.

This chain joins TRBV10-3 and TRBJ1-5; possible D gene TRBD1, 5 bases. CDR1 is ENHRY and CDR2 is SYGVKD in the germline V gene. The V gene lost 0 bases and the J gene lost 1 base, with 13 bases spanning the gap. This CDR3 is 17 amino acids long. The CDR3 loop reads CAISESSGGGSNQPQHF. The CDR3 region has the DNA TGTGCCATCAGTGAGTCGAGTGGGGGAGGAAGCAATCAGCCCCAGCATTTT.

The chain joins TRBV7-3 to TRBJ2-1, with 7 nucleotides matching TRBD2. The germline V gene encodes CDR1 SGHTA and CDR2 FQGTGA. V lost 4 bases to trimming and J lost 4 bases; unmatched junction nucleotides: 7. CDR3 length: 15 residues. CDR3 protein: CASSSRDYLYNEQFF. DNA of the CDR3: TGTGCCAGCAGCTCCCGGGACTATCTGTACAATGAGCAGTTCTTC.